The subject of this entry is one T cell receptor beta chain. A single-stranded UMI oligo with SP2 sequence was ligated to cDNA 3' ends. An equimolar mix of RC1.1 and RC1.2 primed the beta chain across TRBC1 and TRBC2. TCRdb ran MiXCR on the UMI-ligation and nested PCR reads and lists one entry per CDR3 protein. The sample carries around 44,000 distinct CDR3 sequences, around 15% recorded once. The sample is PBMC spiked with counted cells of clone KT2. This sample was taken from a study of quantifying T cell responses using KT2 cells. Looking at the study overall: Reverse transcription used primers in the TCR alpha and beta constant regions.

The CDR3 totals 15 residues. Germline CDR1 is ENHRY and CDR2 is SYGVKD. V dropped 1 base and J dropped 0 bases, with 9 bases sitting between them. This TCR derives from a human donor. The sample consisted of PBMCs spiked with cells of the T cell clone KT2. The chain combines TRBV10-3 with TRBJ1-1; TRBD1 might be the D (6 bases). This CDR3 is CAISEWGGLNTEAFF. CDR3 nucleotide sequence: TGTGCCATCAGTGAGTGGGGGGGCCTGAACACTGAAGCTTTCTTT.